This TCR beta chain emerged from a study of blood T cells in healthy people across ages. The CDR3 is made up of 20 amino acids. Germline V gene sequence: CDR1 SGHRS, CDR2 YFSETQ. V dropped 5 bases and J dropped 3 bases, with 29 bases sitting between them. It was with a sample-barcoded 5' primer and a J-beta primer mix that a second PCR of roughly 6 to 11 cycles was run. TCRdb independently ran MiXCR on the 5' RACE reads; one entry per CDR3 protein. The table includes about 1.4 million distinct CDR3 sequences, 59% detected once. Per sample, at least 6 micrograms of total RNA were extracted. Overall study results and limits: Estimated diversity that came from one million T cells was considered an underestimate. Age advanced and TCR beta diversity per million T cells fell, roughly linearly.

This clonotype has only one observation. The antigen is undetermined. The TCR originated in a man aged 18 to 30 in good health. The material sequenced was blood. The V call is TRBV5-1, the J call TRBJ2-2; D uncertain. The CDR3 is CASRVGTYAAVNLYTGELFF. DNA of the CDR3: TGCGCCAGCAGGGTTGGAACGTACGCAGCCGTAAATTTGTACACCGGGGAGCTGTTTTTT. The full variable domain, its missing parts supplied by reference TRBV5-1 and TRBJ2-2, is KAGVTQTPRYLIKTRGQQVTLSCSPISGHRSVSWYQQTPGQGLQFLFEYFSETQRNKGNFPGRFSGRQFSNSRSEMNVSTLELGDSALYLCASRVGTYAAVNLYTGELFFGEGSRLTVL.